A selection of T cell receptor beta chains follows, all from one sample in a study of metastatic and nonmetastatic thyroid tumors. TCRdb re-clonotyped the PCR reads through MiXCR. This table holds tens of thousands of clones, about 27% found once. Sequences were obtained from blood. Receptors originate from a male donor with papillary thyroid cancer or a benign thyroid nodule (not recorded which). Some clones in this sample may be carry-over from other donors' samples. Both conserved end residues are part of each CDR3. The order of the fields is V gene, D gene, clone size, J gene, CDR3 protein, CDR3 DNA. D genes are given only for firm matches. Size is omitted from some rows. Given values are once, few, many or a class for expanded clones.

V: TRBV25-1
D: TRBD2
size: few
J: TRBJ2-3
CDR3: CASSEPTSGPMGDTQYF
DNA: TGTGCCAGCAGTGAACCCACTAGCGGACCTATGGGAGATACGCAGTATTTT

V: TRBV2
D: NA
size: few
J: TRBJ1-6
CDR3: CASSVVRDSPLHF
DNA: TGTGCCAGCAGTGTAGTCAGAGATTCACCCCTCCACTTT

V: TRBV2
D: NA
size: few
J: TRBJ1-1
CDR3: CASSTPWTVNTEAFF
DNA: TGTGCCAGCAGTACCCCATGGACAGTGAACACTGAAGCTTTCTTT

V: TRBV20-1
D: NA
size: medium-sized
J: TRBJ1-6
CDR3: CSATRQRENSPLHF
DNA: TGCAGTGCAACCCGACAGCGAGAAAATTCACCCCTCCACTTT

V: TRBV6-4
D: TRBD2
size: few
J: TRBJ2-1
CDR3: CASSELAGGVNEQFF
DNA: TGTGCCAGCAGTGAGCTAGCGGGAGGCGTAAATGAGCAGTTCTTC

V: TRBV4-2
D: TRBD1
size: NA
J: TRBJ1-2
CDR3: CASSQGTGGVYGYTF
DNA: TGTGCCAGCAGCCAAGGGACAGGGGGCGTCTATGGCTACACCTTC

V: TRBV14
D: NA
size: once
J: TRBJ2-1
CDR3: CASSQGQSFYNEQFF
DNA: TGTGCCAGCAGCCAAGGACAGAGCTTCTACAATGAGCAGTTCTTC

V: TRBV28
D: NA
size: few
J: TRBJ2-1
CDR3: CASSPPGPIQGSRRNEQFF
DNA: TGTGCCAGCAGTCCCCCGGGGCCCATCCAGGGGAGCCGGAGGAATGAGCAGTTCTTC

V: TRBV19
D: NA
size: NA
J: TRBJ1-5
CDR3: CASRVGGSNQPQHF
DNA: TGTGCCAGTAGAGTGGGTGGTAGCAATCAGCCCCAGCATTTT

V: TRBV19
D: NA
size: NA
J: TRBJ2-7
CDR3: CASSTSGTHRFF
DNA: TGTGCCAGTAGTACCTCCGGGACGCACCGTTTCTTC

V: TRBV11-2
D: NA
size: medium-sized
J: TRBJ1-1
CDR3: CASSYRGAGVNTEAFF
DNA: TGTGCCAGCAGCTACCGGGGGGCCGGCGTGAACACTGAAGCTTTCTTT

V: TRBV20-1
D: NA
size: NA
J: TRBJ2-7
CDR3: CSARDREEYEQYF
DNA: TGCAGTGCTAGAGACCGAGAGGAGTACGAGCAGTACTTC

V: TRBV30
D: TRBD2
size: many
J: TRBJ2-2
CDR3: CAWNSGSGRPGELFF
DNA: TGTGCCTGGAATTCGGGTAGCGGGAGGCCCGGGGAGCTGTTTTTT

V: TRBV10-1
D: NA
size: few
J: TRBJ2-7
CDR3: CASSPFVGRPPYEQYF
DNA: TGCGCCAGCAGCCCTTTTGTGGGACGCCCTCCCTACGAGCAGTACTTC

V: TRBV18
D: NA
size: NA
J: TRBJ2-7
CDR3: CASSPVGVTGYEQYF
DNA: TGTGCCAGCTCACCCGTGGGGGTTACAGGTTACGAGCAGTACTTC

V: TRBV28
D: NA
size: few
J: TRBJ1-6
CDR3: CASSLGQGHSPLHF
DNA: TGTGCCAGCAGTTTAGGGCAGGGCCATTCACCCCTCCACTTT

V: TRBV6-1
D: NA
size: NA
J: TRBJ2-3
CDR3: CASSEGNWDTQYF
DNA: TGTGCCAGCAGTGAGGGCAACTGGGATACGCAGTATTTT